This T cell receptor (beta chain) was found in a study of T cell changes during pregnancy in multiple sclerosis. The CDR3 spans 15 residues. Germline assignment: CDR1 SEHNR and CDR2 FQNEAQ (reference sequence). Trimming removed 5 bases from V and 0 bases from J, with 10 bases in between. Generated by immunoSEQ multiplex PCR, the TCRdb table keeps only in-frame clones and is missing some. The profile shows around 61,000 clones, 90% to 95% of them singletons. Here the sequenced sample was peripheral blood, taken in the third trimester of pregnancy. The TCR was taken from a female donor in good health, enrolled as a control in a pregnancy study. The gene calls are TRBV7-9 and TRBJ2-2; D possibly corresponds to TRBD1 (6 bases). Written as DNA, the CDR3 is TGTGCCAGCAGCCCAGGGGATACGAACACCGGGGAGCTGTTTTTT. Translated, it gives CASSPGDTNTGELFF.